The 28 T cell receptor beta chains below were found in one sample sequenced in a study of shared clonotypes between healthy human individuals. Method: immunoSEQ multiplex PCR; TCRdb's copy keeps in-frame clones and lacks some. The table records 2,500,000 or so clones, 90% to 95% of them present only once. The material sequenced was naive CD4+ T cells sorted from blood. The subset denotes: CD45RA+ positively selected. All receptors come from a man between 18 and 29 years old in good health.

The chain links TRBV19 to TRBJ2-5; D gene ambiguous. The length of the CDR3 is 13 residues. Trimming cost V 5 bases and J 3 bases, with 10 bases left between them. CDR1 is LNHDA, CDR2 SQIVND, per germline (reference sequence). DNA for the CDR3: TGTGCCAGTAGTCGATGGGGAAAAGAGACCCAGTACTTC. Translated: CASSRWGKETQYF. The full variable domain, rest sourced from reference TRBV19 and TRBJ2-5, is DGGITQSPKYLFRKEGQNVTLSCEQNLNHDAMYWYRQDPGQGLRLIYYSQIVNDFQKGDIAEGYSVSREKKESFPLTVTSAQKNPTAFYLCASSRWGKETQYFGPGTRLLVL.

This chain links TRBV15 with TRBJ1-5, with a possible D match to TRBD1 (5 bases). Trimming stripped 0 bases from V and 3 bases from J, with 12 bases between. Germline CDR1 and CDR2: LNHNV and YYDKDF (reference sequence). The CDR3 totals 16 residues. The DNA of the CDR3 is TGTGCCACCAGCAGAGATTCCGCAGGGATCAATCAGCCCCAGCATTTT. This translates into CATSRDSAGINQPQHF.

With respect to this clone: The same CDR3 is also encoded by other DNA sequences in this sample. The chain couples TRBV9 to TRBJ1-3; D is possibly TRBD1 (5 bases). The CDR3 spans 14 residues. Trimming removed 3 bases from V and 2 bases from J, with 9 bases in between. The germline CDR1 and CDR2 sequences are SGDLS and YYNGEE. The CDR3 DNA sequence: TGTGCCAGCAGCGCAGGGACGGCTGGAAACACCATATATTTT. Translated: CASSAGTAGNTIYF.

A word on this clone: Other nucleotide sequences in the sample specify the same CDR3. The chain has TRBV5-1 and TRBJ2-1; TRBD1 is a possible D gene (5 bases). Trimming shortened V by 4 bases and J by 0 bases, and 8 bases separated the two germline ends. The germline CDR1 and CDR2 sequences are SGHRS and YFSETQ. This CDR3 is 14 amino acids long. DNA for the CDR3: TGCGCCAGCAGCCCCGACAGCTCCTACAATGAGCAGTTCTTC. It encodes CASSPDSSYNEQFF. Complete variable domain (other parts from reference TRBV5-1 and TRBJ2-1): KAGVTQTPRYLIKTRGQQVTLSCSPISGHRSVSWYQQTPGQGLQFLFEYFSETQRNKGNFPGRFSGRQFSNSRSEMNVSTLELGDSALYLCASSPDSSYNEQFFGPGTRLTVL.

The J gene is TRBJ2-2, the V gene TRBV6-5; 9 bases map to TRBD1. The CDR3 is made up of 15 amino acids. V trimming: 4 bases; J trimming: 6 bases; junction bases outside the gene matches: 6. Germline V gene lookup returns CDR1 MNHEY and CDR2 SVGAGI. Here the CDR3 reads CASSSGQGDSGELFF. CDR3 nucleotide sequence: TGTGCCAGCAGTTCGGGACAGGGTGATTCCGGGGAGCTGTTTTTT.

The rearrangement joins TRBV10-2 to TRBJ2-1; the D gene could be TRBD1 or TRBD2 (5 bases each). The length of the CDR3 is 15 residues. Looked up from germline, CDR1 is WSHSY and CDR2 is SAAADI. With 10 bases removed from V and 0 bases from J, the gap between germline ends came to 16 bases. The CDR3 protein is CATSQGRSSYNEQFF. The CDR3 DNA reads as TGCGCCACTTCCCAGGGACGGAGCTCCTACAATGAGCAGTTCTTC.

This chain uses TRBV7-2 with TRBJ2-7; D is uncertain. CDR3 length: 14 residues. V was pared by 1 base and J by 2 bases, with 9 bases between. Germline CDR1 and CDR2: SGHTA and FQGNSA. CDR3 amino acids: CASSLGYGAYEQYF. The CDR3, as DNA: TGTGCCAGCAGCTTAGGGTACGGAGCCTACGAGCAGTACTTC.

The chain joins TRBV29-1 to TRBJ2-1; D is uncertain. Looked up from germline, CDR1 is SQVTM and CDR2 is ANQGSEA. Trimming shortened V by 0 bases and J by 3 bases, and 6 bases separated the two germline ends. This CDR3 has 13 residues. The CDR3 is CSVEETLYNEQFF. The CDR3 DNA follows: TGCAGCGTTGAAGAGACACTCTACAATGAGCAGTTCTTC.

This chain links TRBV9 with TRBJ2-1, with D maybe TRBD1 (6 bases). The CDR3 spans 14 residues. Germline lookup yields CDR1 SGDLS and CDR2 YYNGEE. The V end lost 4 bases, the J end lost 1 base, and 9 bases lay between the germline ends. The CDR3 DNA sequence: TGTGCCAGCAGCAGGGGGAATTCCTACAATGAGCAGTTCTTC. This translates into CASSRGNSYNEQFF. Together with reference TRBV9 and TRBJ2-1, the CDR3 gives the full variable domain: DSGVTQTPKHLITATGQRVTLRCSPRSGDLSVYWYQQSLDQGLQFLIQYYNGEERAKGNILERFSAQQFPDLHSELNLSSLELGDSALYFCASSRGNSYNEQFFGPGTRLTVL.

A few counts support this clone. The chain carries TRBV20-1 and TRBJ2-7, with D tentatively TRBD1 (6 bases). Germline V CDR1 and CDR2: DFQATT, SNEGSKA (reference sequence). Trimming took 2 bases from V and 7 from J, leaving 9 bases between them. The CDR3 is 11 residues long. CDR3 protein: CSARTGQEQYF. The CDR3 DNA reads as TGCAGTGCTAGAACAGGGCAAGAGCAGTACTTC.

The V gene is TRBV10-3, the J gene TRBJ2-7; D remains unclear. The CDR3 totals 11 residues. Trimming took 6 bases from V and 2 from J, leaving 5 bases between them. The germline CDR1 and CDR2 sequences are ENHRY and SYGVKD. CDR3 protein: CAISQTYEQYF. Here the CDR3 DNA reads TGTGCCATCAGCCAAACCTACGAGCAGTACTTC.

V and J are TRBV6-5 and TRBJ1-6, with D possibly matching TRBD1 (5 bases). There are 15 residues in the CDR3. Trimming left V 0 bases short and J 9 bases short, with 12 bases between. CDR1 MNHEY and CDR2 SVGAGI come from the germline V gene. The CDR3 DNA is TGTGCCAGCAGTTACTCGGTACAGGCGGTTTCACCCCTCCACTTT. It translates to CASSYSVQAVSPLHF.

This chain links TRBV19 with TRBJ1-3; 9 nucleotides match TRBD1. CDR3 length equals 13 residues. Germline V gene data show CDR1 as LNHDA and CDR2 as SQIVND (reference sequence). V gave up 6 bases and J gave up 8 bases; unmatched junction bases: 5. The DNA for the CDR3 is TGTGCCAGTAGCCCACAGGGGGCATACACCATATATTTT. This sequence encodes CASSPQGAYTIYF.

A note on this clone: The same CDR3 also results from other DNA sequences found in this sample. This chain uses TRBV7-2 with TRBJ2-7, with 7 nucleotides matching TRBD1. The CDR3 has 14 amino acids. The germline V gene has CDR1 SGHTA and CDR2 FQGNSA. J lost 4 bases, V lost 4 bases, and 7 bases had no gene match. This CDR3 reads CASSSRTGPYEQYF. CDR3 DNA: TGTGCCAGCAGCTCCCGGACAGGCCCTTACGAGCAGTACTTC.

This rearrangement joins TRBV18 to TRBJ2-7, with 9 bases aligning to TRBD1. This CDR3 spans 15 amino acids. CDR1 is KGHSH, CDR2 LQKENI, per germline. The J segment lost 3 bases and the V segment lost 6 bases, leaving 9 bases of the junction unmatched. The CDR3 reads CASSLPGQGHYEQYF. In DNA form, the CDR3 reads TGTGCCAGCTCGCTACCGGGACAGGGACACTACGAGCAGTACTTC.

The chain uses TRBV12-5 and TRBJ1-5; 8 bases map to TRBD1. V gave up 6 bases and J gave up 3 bases; unmatched junction bases: 7. Germline V gives CDR1 LGHNT, CDR2 FRNRAP. This CDR3 spans 15 amino acids. The CDR3 DNA sequence: TGTGCTAGTGGCCAGGGGGCCAGGGACAATCAGCCCCAGCATTTT. Its protein product is CASGQGARDNQPQHF.

This rearrangement joins TRBV7-2 to TRBJ2-5; D is undetermined. The CDR3 consists of 12 residues. Germline V lookup: CDR1 SGHTA, CDR2 FQGNSA. Trimming removed 0 bases at V and 6 bases at J, with 5 bases between. The CDR3 DNA follows: TGTGCCAGCAGCTTAGCCCGTCAGACCCAGTACTTC. It is translated as CASSLARQTQYF.

The chain joins TRBV29-1 to TRBJ2-5, with 8 bases lining up with TRBD2. Trimming at V came to 7 bases and at J to 4 bases, leaving 8 bases not matched to a gene. The CDR3 loop spans 13 amino acids. The germline V gene has CDR1 SQVTM and CDR2 ANQGSEA. CDR3 loop: CSASGGPGETQYF. The CDR3 DNA reads TGCAGCGCTTCGGGGGGGCCGGGAGAGACCCAGTACTTC.

The chain employs TRBV2 and TRBJ2-5; 13 nucleotides line up with TRBD2. CDR1 SNHLY and CDR2 FYNNEI come from the germline V gene. Trimming took 9 bases from V and 5 from J; bases not matched to a gene: 6. The CDR3 consists of 14 residues. Here the CDR3 DNA reads TGTGCCAGTACTAGCGGGAGGGCCCGTGAGACCCAGTACTTC. It yields the protein CASTSGRARETQYF.

This clone is a singleton in its sample. This chain uses TRBV7-3 with TRBJ2-3; the match to TRBD2 covers 11 bases. Germline assignment: CDR1 SGHTA and CDR2 FQGTGA. This CDR3 has 17 residues. V trimming: 0 bases; J trimming: 1 base; junction bases outside the gene matches: 3. Here the CDR3 reads CASSLTGLAGRTDTQYF. The DNA for the CDR3 is TGTGCCAGCAGCTTAACAGGACTAGCGGGTCGCACAGATACGCAGTATTTT. Using reference TRBV7-3 and TRBJ2-3 for the parts outside the CDR3, the full variable domain is GAGVSQTPSNKVTEKGKYVELRCDPISGHTALYWYRQSLGQGPEFLIYFQGTGAADDSGLPNDRFFAVRPEGSVSTLKIQRTERGDSAVYLCASSLTGLAGRTDTQYFGPGTRLTVL.

This chain links TRBV28 with TRBJ1-2, with D hard to call. V lost 7 bases and J lost 5, with 11 bases in between. Germline CDR1 reads MDHEN; CDR2 reads SYDVKM. This CDR3 spans 12 amino acids. CDR3 protein: CASMTEQYGYTF. The CDR3 DNA sequence: TGTGCCAGCATGACGGAGCAATATGGCTACACCTTC.

This clone appeared once. V usage is TRBV5-4 and J usage is TRBJ2-5; 12 positions match TRBD2. From germline, CDR1 is SGHNT and CDR2 YYREEE (reference sequence). The CDR3 is 14 amino acids. The V segment lost 7 bases and the J segment 1 base; nucleotides outside the gene matches: 2. The CDR3 region is CASGLAGSQETQYF. DNA of the CDR3: TGTGCCAGCGGACTAGCGGGGTCCCAAGAGACCCAGTACTTC.

This sequence joins TRBV7-2 and TRBJ2-7; the D is unclear. CDR1 and CDR2 (germline): SGHTA, FQGNSA. V lost 6 bases to trimming and J lost 8 bases, with 11 bases between them. This CDR3 comprises 11 residues. This chain's CDR3 is CASSQNLQQYF. CDR3 DNA: TGTGCCAGCAGTCAGAATCTACAGCAGTACTTC.

The chain uses TRBV19 and TRBJ2-3, with D tentatively TRBD1 (5 bases). The CDR3 consists of 14 residues. V lost 5 bases, J lost 3 bases, and 12 bases lay in between. Per the germline V gene, CDR1 is LNHDA and CDR2 is SQIVND (reference sequence). The DNA of the CDR3 is TGTGCCAGTAGTGTGGGATCAGGGACAGATACGCAGTATTTT. Translating it yields CASSVGSGTDTQYF.

The chain employs TRBV4-3 and TRBJ1-2, with 7 bases aligning to TRBD1. This CDR3 comprises 14 residues. Losses at the gene ends were 0 bases for V and 7 bases for J; bases not matched to a gene: 5. Germline-derived CDR1 and CDR2 are LGHNA and YSLEER. The CDR3 loop reads CASSQDGQARGYTF. The CDR3 nucleotides read TGCGCCAGCAGCCAAGACGGACAGGCACGTGGCTACACCTTC.

In its sample, this clone was seen a few times. The chain uses TRBV2 and TRBJ2-2; 9 bases are shared with TRBD1. With 5 bases clipped from V and 4 bases from J, the junction kept 2 bases outside the gene matches. Germline CDR1 SNHLY, CDR2 FYNNEI. CDR3 size: 14 residues. CDR3 coding DNA: TGTGCCAGCAGTTTGGACAGGGGCACCGGGGAGCTGTTTTTT. Protein: CASSLDRGTGELFF.

This rearrangement joins TRBV15 to TRBJ1-1; perhaps TRBD1 as D (5 bases). Trimming took off 1 base at V and 11 bases at J, with 17 bases between the two ends. Germline loops: CDR1 LNHNV, CDR2 YYDKDF (reference sequence). The CDR3 length is 14 residues. This chain's CDR3 is CATSRGRAPGGAFF. The CDR3 DNA reads as TGTGCCACCAGCAGAGGTAGGGCCCCCGGGGGGGCTTTCTTT.

The rearrangement links TRBV5-1 to TRBJ2-6; D unresolved. Trimming stripped 5 bases from V and 3 bases from J, with 9 bases between. Germline assignment: CDR1 SGHRS and CDR2 YFSETQ. The CDR3 covers 14 residues. The CDR3 DNA is TGCGCCAGCAGTGATGTTTATGGGGCCAACGTCCTGACTTTC. Its translation: CASSDVYGANVLTF.